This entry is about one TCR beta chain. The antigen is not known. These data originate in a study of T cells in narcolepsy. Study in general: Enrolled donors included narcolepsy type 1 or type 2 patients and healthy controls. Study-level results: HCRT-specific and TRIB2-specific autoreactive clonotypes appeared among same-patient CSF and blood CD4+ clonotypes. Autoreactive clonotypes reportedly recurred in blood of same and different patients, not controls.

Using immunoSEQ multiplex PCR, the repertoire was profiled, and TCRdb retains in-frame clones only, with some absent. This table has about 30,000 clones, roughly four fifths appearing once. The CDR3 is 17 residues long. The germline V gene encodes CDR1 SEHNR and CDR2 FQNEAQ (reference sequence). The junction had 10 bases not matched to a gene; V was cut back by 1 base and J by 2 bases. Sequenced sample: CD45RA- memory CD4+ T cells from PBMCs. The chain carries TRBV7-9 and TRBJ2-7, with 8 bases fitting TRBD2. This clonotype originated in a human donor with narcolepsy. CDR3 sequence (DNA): TGTGCCAGCAGCTTAGGCGATAGCGGGGTAAGGACCTACGAGCAGTACTTC. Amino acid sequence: CASSLGDSGVRTYEQYF.